The present T cell receptor beta chain was sequenced within a study of T cells in Graves' hyperthyroidism and ophthalmopathy. Background on the study: Peripheral blood was obtained at initial diagnosis, preceding any treatment.

Amplified regions were TCR beta CDR3 sequences from RNA transcripts. First-round RT-PCR of the TCR CDR3 relied on the HTBI primer set. Via MiXCR, TCRdb re-called the multiplex PCR reads, giving one row per CDR3 protein. The sample yields 490,000 or so distinct CDR3 sequences, around a fifth seen once. Pregnant or lactating patients were excluded, as were those with uncontrolled infection or other autoimmune disease. Fresh peripheral blood, roughly 10 ml of it, supplied the PBMCs. Germline V gene data show CDR1 as SGHRS and CDR2 as YFSETQ. The V and J ends lost 3 bases and 3 bases, in that order; junction bases with no gene match: 4. CDR3 length equals 15 residues. This clonotype was seen only a few times.

Sequenced sample: blood. The chain uses TRBV5-1 and TRBJ1-2, with 11 positions matching TRBD1. The sequence derives from a woman in her seventies with Graves' ophthalmopathy. The CDR3 bases are TGCGCCAGCAGCTACACGGGACAGGGGGACTATGGCTACACCTTC. Amino acids: CASSYTGQGDYGYTF.